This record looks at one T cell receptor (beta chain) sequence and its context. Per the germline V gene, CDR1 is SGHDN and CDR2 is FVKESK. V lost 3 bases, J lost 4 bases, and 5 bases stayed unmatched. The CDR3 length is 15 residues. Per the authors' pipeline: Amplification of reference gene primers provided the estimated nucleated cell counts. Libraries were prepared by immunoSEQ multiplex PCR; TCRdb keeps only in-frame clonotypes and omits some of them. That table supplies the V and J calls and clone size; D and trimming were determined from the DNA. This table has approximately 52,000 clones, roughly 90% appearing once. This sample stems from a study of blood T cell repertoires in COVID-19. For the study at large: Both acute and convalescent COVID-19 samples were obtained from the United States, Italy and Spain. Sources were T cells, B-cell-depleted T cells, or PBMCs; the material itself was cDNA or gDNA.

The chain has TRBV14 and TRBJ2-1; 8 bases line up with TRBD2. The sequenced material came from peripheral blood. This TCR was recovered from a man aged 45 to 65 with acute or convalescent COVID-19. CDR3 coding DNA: TGTGCCAGCAGCCATGCTAGCGGGTCATACAATGAGCAGTTCTTC. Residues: CASSHASGSYNEQFF.